Presented here are 24 T cell receptor beta chains from one specimen sequenced in a study of T-cell reconstitution after alpha-beta-depleted transplantation in children. TCRbeta library preparation incorporated unique molecular identifiers. From the PCR reads, TCRdb called clonotypes with MiXCR, one entry per CDR3 protein. The table lists over 400,000 distinct CDR3 sequences, roughly 44% of them singletons. Specimen: PBMCs, collected before TCRalphabeta/CD19-depleted stem cell transplant. The origin of the receptors is a girl aged 2 to 10 with aplastic anemia, due to receive a stem cell transplant.

The V and J genes are TRBV20-1 and TRBJ2-1; 9 bases are a match to TRBD2. This CDR3 region has 15 residues. The germline CDR1 and CDR2 sequences are DFQATT and SNEGSKA (reference sequence). Unmatched junction bases numbered 10, after V lost 3 bases and J lost 7 bases. The CDR3 DNA reads TGCAGTGCTAGGGGCACTAGCGGGTTTGGTAATGAGCAGTTCTTC. Encoded protein: CSARGTSGFGNEQFF.

The rearrangement links TRBV5-1 to TRBJ1-5; D is ambiguous. V was pared by 2 bases and J by 5 bases, with 11 bases between. Germline CDR1 is SGHRS and CDR2 is YFSETQ. The CDR3 runs to 14 residues. CDR3: CASSFINRYQPQHF. DNA of the CDR3: TGCGCCAGCAGCTTTATTAACAGATATCAGCCCCAGCATTTT.

The J gene is TRBJ2-7, the V gene TRBV19; 8 bases are a match to TRBD1. The CDR3 spans 13 residues. In germline, CDR1 is LNHDA, CDR2 SQIVND (reference sequence). J gave up 1 base and V 9 bases, and 5 bases lay outside the gene matches. The CDR3 DNA is TGTGCCAGCCGGGACAGGAGTTCCTACGAGCAGTACTTC. It translates to CASRDRSSYEQYF. The full variable domain, rest sourced from reference TRBV19 and TRBJ2-7, is DGGITQSPKYLFRKEGQNVTLSCEQNLNHDAMYWYRQDPGQGLRLIYYSQIVNDFQKGDIAEGYSVSREKKESFPLTVTSAQKNPTAFYLCASRDRSSYEQYFGPGTRLTVT.

The chain has TRBV18 and TRBJ2-5; D gene ambiguous. Per the germline V gene, CDR1 is KGHSH and CDR2 is LQKENI. V shed 1 base and J shed 4 bases, with 7 bases lying between them. The CDR3 contains 13 residues. The CDR3 reads CASSPQPGETQYF. The CDR3 nucleotides read TGTGCCAGCTCACCACAACCCGGAGAGACCCAGTACTTC.

This rearrangement joins TRBV6-5 to TRBJ2-5; D might be TRBD1 or TRBD2, each matching 5 bases. Germline CDR1 reads MNHEY; CDR2 reads SVGAGI. Trimming left V 0 bases short and J 4 bases short, with 15 bases between. This CDR3 contains 16 residues. The CDR3 coding sequence is TGTGCCAGCAGTTACTCGAGTCCGGGGCCCCGAGAGACCCAGTACTTC. Its translation is CASSYSSPGPRETQYF.

This clonotype was detected only a few times. The chain carries TRBV9 and TRBJ1-2, with D possibly being TRBD1 (6 bases). Trimming took 4 bases from V and 2 from J, leaving 15 bases between them. The germline gives CDR1 SGDLS, CDR2 YYNGEE. The CDR3 sequence is 15 residues long. CDR3 coding DNA: TGTGCCAGCAGCCCTATAGGGGGGGCGAACTATGGCTACACCTTC. Translation: CASSPIGGANYGYTF.

This chain links TRBV30 with TRBJ2-1, with 9 nucleotides matching TRBD2. J was trimmed by 7 bases and V by 5 bases; bases with no gene match: 12. Germline-derived CDR1 and CDR2 are GTSNPN and SVGIG (reference sequence). The CDR3 runs 15 residues. The DNA for the CDR3 is TGTGCCTGGTCCATTGCGGGAGGGCCAGGAAATGAGCAGTTCTTC. It specifies CAWSIAGGPGNEQFF. Complete variable domain (other parts from reference TRBV30 and TRBJ2-1): SQTIHQWPATLVQPVGSPLSLECTVEGTSNPNLYWYRQAAGRGLQLLFYSVGIGQISSEVPQNLSASRPQDRQFILSSKKLLLSDSGFYLCAWSIAGGPGNEQFFGPGTRLTVL.

Details on this clonotype: An end of the junction differs from the germline gene, which may be a read error. The CDR3 nucleotides read TGTGCCAGCAGCAAGGGACTAGCTCAAAACGAGCAGTACTTT. As protein: CASSKGLAQNEQYF. The chain couples TRBV7-2 to TRBJ2-7; TRBD2 aligns across 9 bases. Germline lookup yields CDR1 SGHTA and CDR2 FQGNSA. The CDR3 is 14 residues long.

This clonotype was counted at least ten times. The V gene is TRBV20-1, the J gene TRBJ2-3, with D perhaps matching TRBD2 (5 bases). The V and J ends lost 5 bases and 5 bases respectively, with 17 bases between them. CDR1 and CDR2 from the germline V gene are DFQATT and SNEGSKA (reference sequence). This CDR3 comprises 14 residues. The CDR3 DNA is TGCAGTGCTCTCAATTTCGGGAACGGAGATACGCAGTATTTT. Its protein is CSALNFGNGDTQYF.

For this clonotype: An end of the junction differs from the germline gene, which may be a read error. CDR3 sequence: CASRETLGDEKLFF. In DNA form, the CDR3 reads TGTGCCAGCAGAGAGACTCTGGGGGATGAAAAACTGTTCTTT. The V gene is TRBV6-1, the J gene TRBJ1-4, with a tentative D call TRBD1 (5 bases). Germline V lookup: CDR1 MNHNS, CDR2 SASEGT. The CDR3 sequence is 14 residues long.

This clonotype was observed once. The chain recombines TRBV20-1 with TRBJ2-1; 8 nucleotides match TRBD2. With 2 bases clipped from V and 6 bases from J, the junction kept 12 bases outside the gene matches. The germline CDR1 and CDR2 sequences are DFQATT and SNEGSKA (reference sequence). The CDR3 contains 16 residues. The CDR3 DNA sequence: TGCAGTGCTAGACCCTTGAGCCCCGGGGGGGGCAATGAGCAGTTCTTC. It yields the protein CSARPLSPGGGNEQFF.

The table lists this clonotype with many counts. CDR3 protein: CASSPTSGRAYNEQFF. DNA of the CDR3: TGTGCCAGCAGCCCAACTAGCGGGAGGGCCTACAATGAGCAGTTCTTC. This chain joins TRBV14 and TRBJ2-1; TRBD2 agrees at 13 bases. This CDR3 is 16 amino acids long. From germline, CDR1 is SGHDN and CDR2 FVKESK. The trim removed 4 bases at V and 2 bases at J, leaving 2 bases unmatched. Looking up the rest from reference TRBV14 and TRBJ2-1 gives the full variable domain: EAGVTQFPSHSVIEKGQTVTLRCDPISGHDNLYWYRRVMGKEIKFLLHFVKESKQDESGMPNNRFLAERTGGTYSTLKVQPAELEDSGVYFCASSPTSGRAYNEQFFGPGTRLTVL.

The sample holds many counts of this clonotype. J is TRBJ2-1 and V is TRBV7-2; 9 bases map to TRBD2. The V gene's germline CDR1 is SGHTA and CDR2 FQGNSA. The length of the CDR3 is 16 residues. The V segment lost 0 bases and the J segment 4 bases; nucleotides outside the gene matches: 4. CDR3 coding DNA: TGTGCCAGCAGCTTAGCTTTCAGCGGGAGGTACAATGAGCAGTTCTTC. It codes for CASSLAFSGRYNEQFF.

This chain connects TRBV12-3 or TRBV12-4 to TRBJ2-3; D is undetermined. The CDR3 runs to 14 residues. V was clipped by 1 base and J by 2 bases, with 7 bases between them. The CDR3 is CASSLGSPTDTQYF. In DNA form, the CDR3 reads TGTGCCAGCAGTTTAGGCAGTCCCACAGATACGCAGTATTTT.

This clonotype was detected only a few times. The genes are TRBV12-3 or TRBV12-4 and TRBJ1-3; TRBD1 might be the D (6 bases). With 6 bases removed from V and 0 bases from J, the gap between germline ends came to 6 bases. This CDR3 contains 13 residues. The CDR3: CASRDSSGNTIYF. In nucleotides, the CDR3 is TGTGCCAGCAGGGACAGCTCTGGAAACACCATATATTTT.

The gene calls are TRBV29-1 and TRBJ2-5; 9 nucleotides match TRBD2. The J segment lost 5 bases and the V segment lost 7 bases, leaving 2 bases of the junction unmatched. The germline V gene encodes CDR1 SQVTM and CDR2 ANQGSEA. The CDR3 is made up of 11 amino acids. The CDR3 region is CSEGLAETQYF. The CDR3 DNA is TGCAGCGAAGGACTAGCGGAGACCCAGTACTTC.

This clonotype was counted only a few times. The rearrangement links TRBV7-9 to TRBJ2-6; TRBD1 aligns across 8 bases. Germline CDR1 is SEHNR and CDR2 is FQNEAQ (reference sequence). V shed 4 bases and J 4 bases; nucleotides not matched to a gene: 6. The CDR3 spans 16 residues. For the CDR3, the DNA is TGTGCCAGCAGCTCCTACAGGGGGAACGGGGCCAACGTCCTGACTTTC. Translating gives CASSSYRGNGANVLTF.

This clonotype was detected a few times. The J gene is TRBJ2-7, the V gene TRBV28; tentative D call: TRBD2 (6 bases). This CDR3 region has 17 residues. The V gene's germline CDR1 is MDHEN and CDR2 SYDVKM. Trimming cost V 4 bases and J 1 base, with 20 bases left between them. CDR3 loop: CASSYGDLGRESYEQYF. The DNA for the CDR3 is TGTGCCAGCAGTTACGGGGACCTTGGGCGGGAATCCTACGAGCAGTACTTC.

This clonotype came up many times. The V gene is TRBV11-2, the J gene TRBJ2-1; the D is unclear. Germline CDR1 is SGHAT and CDR2 is FQNNGV. Trimming took 0 bases from V and 4 from J, leaving 7 bases between them. This CDR3 is 14 amino acids long. The CDR3 here is CASSLDHSYNEQFF. CDR3 DNA: TGTGCCAGCAGCTTAGATCACAGTTACAATGAGCAGTTCTTC. Looking up the rest from reference TRBV11-2 and TRBJ2-1 gives the full variable domain: EAGVAQSPRYKIIEKRQSVAFWCNPISGHATLYWYQQILGQGPKLLIQFQNNGVVDDSQLPKDRFSAERLKGVDSTLKIQPAKLEDSAVYLCASSLDHSYNEQFFGPGTRLTVL.

The chain is built from TRBV7-2 and TRBJ2-7; the match to TRBD1 covers 9 bases. Germline loops: CDR1 SGHTA, CDR2 FQGNSA. Trimming at V came to 4 bases and at J to 3 bases, leaving 7 bases not matched to a gene. The CDR3 contains 15 residues. CDR3 region: CASSSPGTGNYEQYF. The CDR3 bases are TGTGCCAGCAGCTCCCCCGGGACAGGGAACTACGAGCAGTACTTC.

This clonotype appeared a single time. V is TRBV6-5 and J is TRBJ2-7, with a weak D call TRBD2 (6 bases). CDR3 length: 16 amino acids. CDR1 is MNHEY and CDR2 is SVGAGI in the germline V gene. Trimming stripped 1 base from V and 0 bases from J, with 13 bases between. CDR3 DNA sequence: TGTGCCAGCAGTTACTTCGGGGGAGGCCTCTCCTACGAGCAGTACTTC. Translated, it gives CASSYFGGGLSYEQYF.

The genes are TRBV6-1 and TRBJ2-1; D is unclear. The CDR3 sequence is 15 residues long. The V gene's germline CDR1 is MNHNS and CDR2 SASEGT. Trimming removed 6 bases at V and 0 bases at J, with 12 bases between. CDR3 sequence reads: CASRGLRVSYNEQFF. The CDR3, as DNA: TGTGCCAGCAGGGGCCTGCGAGTCTCCTACAATGAGCAGTTCTTC.

This clonotype was seen a single time. The DNA for the CDR3 is TGTGCCAGCAGCGGCAGGGGGAGGACTGAAGCTTTCTTT. This sequence encodes CASSGRGRTEAFF. V usage is TRBV9 and J usage is TRBJ1-1; 7 nucleotides agree with TRBD1. Germline assignment: CDR1 SGDLS and CDR2 YYNGEE. J lost 5 bases, V lost 3 bases, and 4 bases had no gene match. The CDR3 extends over 13 amino acids. The whole variable domain, remainder taken from reference TRBV9 and TRBJ1-1, is DSGVTQTPKHLITATGQRVTLRCSPRSGDLSVYWYQQSLDQGLQFLIQYYNGEERAKGNILERFSAQQFPDLHSELNLSSLELGDSALYFCASSGRGRTEAFFGQGTRLTVV.

CDR3 in amino acids: CSARVDREAYQPQHF. CDR3 DNA: TGCAGTGCTAGAGTTGACAGGGAGGCCTATCAGCCCCAGCATTTT. The genes are TRBV20-1 and TRBJ1-5, with 7 bases identical to TRBD1. Losses at the gene ends were 1 base for V and 5 bases for J; bases not matched to a gene: 8. The germline gives CDR1 DFQATT, CDR2 SNEGSKA (reference sequence). CDR3 length equals 15 residues.